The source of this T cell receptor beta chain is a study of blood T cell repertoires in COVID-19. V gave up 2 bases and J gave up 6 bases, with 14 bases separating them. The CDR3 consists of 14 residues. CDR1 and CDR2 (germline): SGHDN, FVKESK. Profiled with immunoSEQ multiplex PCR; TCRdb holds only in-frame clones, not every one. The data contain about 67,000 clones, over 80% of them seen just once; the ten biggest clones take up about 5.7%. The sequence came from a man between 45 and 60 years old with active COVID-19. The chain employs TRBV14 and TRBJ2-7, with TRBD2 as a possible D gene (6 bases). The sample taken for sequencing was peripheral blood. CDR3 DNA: TGTGCCAGCAGCCAATTCCGGGAGAGTCGCGAGCAGTACTTC. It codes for CASSQFRESREQYF.